This T cell receptor (beta chain) derives from a study of tumor and adjacent non-tumor tissue in lung cancer. Background on the study: Histology: about 13 adenocarcinoma, a couple of squamous cell carcinoma, 1 small cell lung cancer.

With respect to this clonotype: As yet, its antigen is unknown. Since a much larger clone is just one base distant, this may be a read error.

The library came from three nested PCR rounds adapted from ARM-PCR protocols. TCRdb re-called the multiplex PCR reads through MiXCR, storing one row per CDR3 protein. Here the sample spans more than 85,000 distinct CDR3 sequences, more than 55% being singletons. The template was RNA from unsorted bulk tissue. The normal lung tissue was taken more than 3 cm from the tumor edge. General study points: In normal lung, the top 100 clones were significantly more dominant than in tumor.

The specimen was distant non-tumor lung tissue. The receptor comes from a man between 25 and 39 years old with non-small cell lung cancer.

The CDR3 nucleotides are TGTGCCAGCAGCGAGGGTTGGGACGAAAACATTCAGTACTTC. It codes for CASSEGWDENIQYF. This sequence joins TRBV11-2 and TRBJ2-4; D tentatively fits TRBD1 or TRBD2 (5 bases each). The germline gives CDR1 SGHAT, CDR2 FQNNGV. The CDR3 extends over 14 amino acids. V gave up 5 bases and J gave up 5 bases, with 13 bases separating them.